This T cell receptor beta chain was documented in a study of T cells after yellow fever vaccination. Study details: It was SMART-Seq v4 Ultra Low Input that prepared the fractions with low cell numbers. Study conclusions and caveats: Weaker in magnitude, the secondary response showed a faster peak on day 5 versus 15. Most primary-vaccination clones recurred post-booster (about 96% CD4, around 90% CD8). Although most clonotypes did not, a small share appeared in both CD4 and CD8 compartments.

This clonotype was found a few times. Its antigen is still unknown. TCRdb used MiXCR to reprocess the 5' RACE reads, holding one entry per CDR3 protein. The table records some 200,000 distinct CDR3 sequences, 8% to 13% of them present only once. Germline V gene data show CDR1 as SQVTM and CDR2 as ANQGSEA. The V gene end was trimmed by 8 bases and the J gene end by 6 bases; junction bases not matched to a gene: 13. The CDR3 runs to 14 residues. The source was CD8+ T cells sorted from PBMCs, collected 15 days after the yellow fever booster vaccination. The chain couples TRBV29-1 to TRBJ1-2; TRBD1 agrees at 9 bases. This receptor was obtained from a man younger than 35 who received the YFV17D yellow fever vaccine. The CDR3 nucleotides read TGCAGCTCGCGCGGGTTAGGGGACAGGGATGGCTACACCTTC. Protein: CSSRGLGDRDGYTF.